The clone carrying this TCR beta chain was counted between two and nine times. As yet, its antigen is unknown. Measured with immunoSEQ multiplex PCR; TCRdb has only the in-frame clones, and not every one. In the table there are 30,000 to 45,000 clones, about 89% of which are singletons. This specimen belongs to a study of a mutant IDH1 vaccine in newly diagnosed glioma. Study summary: At weeks 1, 3, 5, 7, 11, 15, 19 and 23, patients received a vaccination, eight in all.

The time point was: week 5, during vaccination. One vaccine dose held 300 ug of mutant IDH1 20-mer peptide and came with topical imiquimod. Donor tumors were new WHO grade 3 or 4 IDH1-mutant, ATRX-lost astrocytomas. The CDR3 is made up of 15 amino acids. Looked up from germline, CDR1 is SQVTM and CDR2 is ANQGSEA. Trimming took 6 bases from V and 0 from J, leaving 12 bases between them. The origin of this receptor is a man aged 50 or older with glioma. V usage is TRBV29-1 and J usage is TRBJ2-6, with D perhaps TRBD2 (5 bases). The sample here was PBMCs, taken from a glioma patient whose treatment included an IDH1 peptide vaccine. DNA of the CDR3: TGCAGCGTCTTTGGACGGGACTCTGGGGCCAACGTCCTGACTTTC. It is translated as CSVFGRDSGANVLTF. Together with reference TRBV29-1 and TRBJ2-6, the CDR3 gives the full variable domain: SAVISQKPSRDICQRGTSLTIQCQVDSQVTMMFWYRQQPGQSLTLIATANQGSEATYESGFVIDKFPISRPNLTFSTLTVSNMSPEDSSIYLCSVFGRDSGANVLTFGAGSRLTVL.